These 24 T cell receptor beta chains were sequenced from one sample in a study of regulatory T cells in long-lasting Graves disease. Time point in this sample: persistent/refractory GD, antithyroid drugs over 5 years with positive TRAb. Scientists built the TCR library using RNA that was extracted from PBMCs. The TCR beta library used iRepertoire HTBI primers with Arm-PCR amplification of CDR3. TCRdb reprocessed the multiplex PCR reads with MiXCR, giving one entry per CDR3 protein. This table has about 470,000 distinct CDR3 sequences, roughly 21% appearing once. Sequencing used peripheral blood mononuclear cells (PBMCs), obtained when the disease was refractory, from a patient treated with antithyroid drugs. The source is a female donor with Graves disease.

V and J are TRBV20-1 and TRBJ1-6; D remains unclear. Germline values: CDR1 DFQATT, CDR2 SNEGSKA (reference sequence). V shed 1 base and J shed 8 bases, with 12 bases lying between them. There are 14 residues in the CDR3. The CDR3 spells CSARVPVPDSPLHF. Written as DNA, the CDR3 is TGCAGTGCTAGAGTCCCCGTCCCCGATTCACCCCTCCACTTT.

In this sample, this clonotype turned up many times. This rearrangement joins TRBV28 to TRBJ1-2; D remains unclear. The V gene's germline CDR1 is MDHEN and CDR2 SYDVKM. This CDR3 comprises 13 residues. The ends were cut back, 3 bases at V and 2 bases at J, with 7 bases in the middle. CDR3: CASSFTVNYGYTF. CDR3 bases: TGTGCCAGCAGTTTTACAGTAAACTATGGCTACACCTTC.

This clonotype was detected a few times. The chain links TRBV14 to TRBJ1-1; D may be TRBD1 (6 bases). Germline values: CDR1 SGHDN, CDR2 FVKESK. V lost 0 bases, J lost 3 bases, and 11 bases lay in between. This CDR3 has 15 amino acids. The CDR3 DNA reads as TGTGCCAGCAGCCAAGATTTTAGGGGGGACACTGAAGCTTTCTTT. The encoded protein is CASSQDFRGDTEAFF.

Only a few counts were recorded for this clonotype. The chain couples TRBV12-3 or TRBV12-4 to TRBJ2-7, with a tentative D call TRBD1 (6 bases). The CDR3 is 14 amino acids. V lost 6 bases, J lost 3 bases, and 15 bases lay in between. The CDR3 spells CASSPGHGFYEQYF. DNA for the CDR3: TGTGCCAGCAGCCCGGGACACGGATTCTACGAGCAGTACTTC.

About this clonotype itself: This may be a read error, as it is one base from a much larger clone. The rearrangement joins TRBV3-1 to TRBJ2-4; a weak D match, TRBD1 (6 bases). The germline gives CDR1 LGHDT, CDR2 YNNKEL (reference sequence). The CDR3 is 13 residues long. CDR3 region: CSSRSQDSVIQYF. The CDR3 DNA reads as TGTTCCAGCAGATCTCAGGACAGTGTAATTCAGTACTTC. The variable domain in full, completed from reference TRBV3-1 and TRBJ2-4, reads DTAVSQTPKYLVTQMGNDKSIKCEQNLGHDTMYWYKQDSKKFLKIMFSYNNKELIINETVPNRFSPKSPDKAHLNLHINSLELGDSAVYFCSSRSQDSVIQYFGAGTRLSVL.

This chain uses TRBV28 with TRBJ1-3, with TRBD1 matching over 10 bases. The V gene's germline CDR1 is MDHEN and CDR2 SYDVKM. After removal of 4 bases from V and 5 bases from J, the junction contained 11 bases not matched to a gene. The CDR3 consists of 17 residues. CDR3 bases: TGTGCCAGCAGTTCCCGTCTACGGGACAGGGGCAGAAACACCATATATTTT. It translates to CASSSRLRDRGRNTIYF.

This chain joins TRBV20-1 and TRBJ2-1, with 7 bases identical to TRBD2. The CDR3 contains 11 residues. V shed 0 bases and J 15 bases; nucleotides not matched to a gene: 5. Germline V CDR1 and CDR2: DFQATT, SNEGSKA (reference sequence). As DNA, the CDR3 is TGCAGTGCTAGAGATCTTGGGAGGGGGTTCTTC. It is translated as CSARDLGRGFF.

This clonotype was observed many times. The rearrangement joins TRBV28 to TRBJ2-7; TRBD1 aligns across 7 bases. After removal of 6 bases from V and 3 bases from J, the junction contained 8 bases not matched to a gene. This CDR3 is 14 amino acids long. Germline V CDR1 and CDR2: MDHEN, SYDVKM. As DNA, the CDR3 is TGTGCCAGCAGCCACCGGGACAGAGACTACGAGCAGTACTTC. It translates to CASSHRDRDYEQYF.

The CDR3 coding sequence is TGTGCCAGCTCACGCACGGCCGGGACAGGAAATGAAAAACTGTTTTTT. This codes for CASSRTAGTGNEKLFF. This chain uses TRBV18 with TRBJ1-4; 8 bases match TRBD1. This CDR3 is built from 16 residues. The V gene's germline CDR1 is KGHSH and CDR2 LQKENI. After removal of 4 bases from V and 5 bases from J, the junction contained 9 bases not matched to a gene.

Only a few counts were recorded for this clonotype. The CDR3 DNA sequence: TGCAGCGTTGACTCCTTCGACCGGTCTGGGGAGCTGTTTTTT. This sequence encodes CSVDSFDRSGELFF. The rearrangement joins TRBV29-1 to TRBJ2-2; D call uncertain. Between the trimmed V and J ends, which lost 3 bases and 8 bases, there was a span of 16 bases. Germline assignment: CDR1 SQVTM and CDR2 ANQGSEA. The CDR3 covers 14 residues.

This chain connects TRBV11-2 to TRBJ2-3, with TRBD2 matching over 9 bases. V shed 1 base and J 1 base; nucleotides not matched to a gene: 6. The CDR3 has 17 amino acids. From germline, CDR1 is SGHAT and CDR2 FQNNGV. The CDR3: CASSLVKIAGGTDTQYF. The CDR3 DNA sequence: TGTGCCAGCAGCTTAGTGAAGATAGCGGGAGGCACAGATACGCAGTATTTT. Full variable domain (missing parts from reference TRBV11-2 and TRBJ2-3): EAGVAQSPRYKIIEKRQSVAFWCNPISGHATLYWYQQILGQGPKLLIQFQNNGVVDDSQLPKDRFSAERLKGVDSTLKIQPAKLEDSAVYLCASSLVKIAGGTDTQYFGPGTRLTVL.

The chain carries TRBV29-1 and TRBJ1-2, with a possible D match to TRBD1 (5 bases). V lost 4 bases to trimming and J lost 8 bases, with 14 bases between them. Germline CDR1 SQVTM, CDR2 ANQGSEA. The CDR3 runs to 12 residues. For the CDR3, the DNA is TGCAGCGTTGGAGGCGGGGGTGGGGGCTACACCTTC. Translated, it gives CSVGGGGGGYTF.

J is TRBJ2-1 and V is TRBV7-9; D perhaps matches TRBD2 (5 bases). V lost 4 bases and J 15 bases, leaving 16 bases between the germline ends. Germline V gene sequence: CDR1 SEHNR, CDR2 FQNEAQ (reference sequence). This CDR3 has 12 amino acids. The CDR3 DNA sequence: TGTGCCAGCAGCTCCGGACTGAATCGTCCGTTCTTC. This gives the protein CASSSGLNRPFF.

The CDR3 here is CASSADLSSGNTIYF. The DNA of the CDR3 is TGTGCCAGCAGCGCGGACCTGAGCTCTGGAAACACCATATATTTT. The gene calls are TRBV6-1 and TRBJ1-3, with D unresolved. Trimming stripped 6 bases from V and 0 bases from J, with 12 bases between. From germline, CDR1 is MNHNS and CDR2 SASEGT. The CDR3 loop spans 15 amino acids.

This clonotype was detected only a few times. V is TRBV4-1 and J is TRBJ2-4; TRBD2 agrees at 8 bases. The J segment lost 2 bases and the V segment lost 3 bases, leaving 6 bases of the junction unmatched. CDR1 is MGHRA and CDR2 is YSYEKL in the germline V gene. This CDR3 is 16 amino acids long. The CDR3 spells CASSHRLAKPKNIQYF. CDR3 sequence (DNA): TGCGCCAGCAGCCATCGACTAGCGAAGCCCAAAAACATTCAGTACTTC.

This clonotype was detected only a few times. V and J are TRBV29-1 and TRBJ1-1; 9 nucleotides align to TRBD1. There are 13 residues in the CDR3. Trimming took 7 bases from V and 7 from J; bases not matched to a gene: 10. Germline lookup yields CDR1 SQVTM and CDR2 ANQGSEA. The CDR3 DNA reads as TGCAGCGCGGGACAGGGAGCCCTCGGTGAAGCTTTCTTT. Protein product: CSAGQGALGEAFF.

In its sample, this clonotype was seen a few times. This chain links TRBV30 with TRBJ1-1, with D uncertain. CDR1 and CDR2 (germline): GTSNPN, SVGIG (reference sequence). The ends were cut back, 5 bases at V and 7 bases at J, with 11 bases in the middle. CDR3 size: 11 residues. CDR3 amino acids: CAWAPSGEAFF. The CDR3 DNA reads as TGTGCCTGGGCCCCCTCGGGTGAAGCTTTCTTT.

This clonotype was detected many times. The chain carries TRBV11-2 and TRBJ2-7; 10 bases line up with TRBD1. Germline-derived CDR1 and CDR2 are SGHAT and FQNNGV. The V segment lost 5 bases and the J segment 5 bases; nucleotides outside the gene matches: 3. CDR3 size: 13 residues. CDR3 protein: CASSRDRGHEQYF. CDR3 bases: TGTGCCAGCAGCCGGGACAGGGGTCACGAGCAGTACTTC.

This clonotype has a single count. A much larger clone differs from this one at a single base, so this may be a read error. V usage is TRBV20-1 and J usage is TRBJ1-1; unclear D gene. The CDR3 covers 14 residues. Germline CDR1 DFQATT, CDR2 SNEGSKA (reference sequence). The CDR3 DNA is TGCAGTGCTAGAAAGGGCTCGGTGAACACTGAAGCTCTCTTT. Translation: CSARKGSVNTEALF.

This clonotype was picked up many times. The rearrangement links TRBV12-3 or TRBV12-4 to TRBJ1-5, with 9 bases that match TRBD1. V lost 4 bases, J lost 4 bases, and 2 bases stayed unmatched. This CDR3 has 14 residues. CDR3: CASSSTGGNQPQHF. The CDR3 nucleotides are TGTGCCAGCAGTTCGACAGGGGGAAATCAGCCCCAGCATTTT.

This clonotype was picked up a small number of times. The chain combines TRBV12-3 or TRBV12-4 with TRBJ2-3, with D unresolved. Trimming removed 6 bases at V and 15 bases at J, with 19 bases between. The length of the CDR3 is 12 residues. CDR3 region: CASSPPGIRLYF. CDR3 nucleotides: TGTGCCAGCAGCCCCCCGGGCATTCGTCTTTATTTT.

This clonotype occurred many times. The rearrangement links TRBV19 to TRBJ1-5; D may be TRBD1 (5 bases). The V and J ends lost 4 bases and 0 bases respectively, with 13 bases between them. CDR3 length: 16 residues. CDR1 is LNHDA, CDR2 SQIVND, per germline (reference sequence). The CDR3 is CASSTGTVYSNQPQHF. The DNA of the CDR3 is TGTGCCAGTAGTACCGGGACCGTTTATAGCAATCAGCCCCAGCATTTT.

This clonotype was recorded at least ten times. This chain connects TRBV11-3 to TRBJ1-2; D perhaps matches TRBD1 (6 bases). This CDR3 is built from 14 residues. The germline CDR1 and CDR2 sequences are SGHNT and YENEEA. Deletions cut 5 bases from V and 3 bases from J, with 13 bases between. The CDR3 here is CASSPLRGYYGYTF. The CDR3 bases are TGTGCCAGCAGCCCTCTTAGGGGGTACTATGGCTACACCTTC.

This clonotype has ten or more counts. The chain combines TRBV3-1 with TRBJ1-2; no clear D gene. Looked up from germline, CDR1 is LGHDT and CDR2 is YNNKEL (reference sequence). This CDR3 comprises 13 residues. Trimming removed 0 bases at V and 5 bases at J, with 7 bases between. The CDR3 DNA follows: TGTGCCAGCAGCCAAGAAGGGCAGTATGGCTACACCTTC. Its translation is CASSQEGQYGYTF.